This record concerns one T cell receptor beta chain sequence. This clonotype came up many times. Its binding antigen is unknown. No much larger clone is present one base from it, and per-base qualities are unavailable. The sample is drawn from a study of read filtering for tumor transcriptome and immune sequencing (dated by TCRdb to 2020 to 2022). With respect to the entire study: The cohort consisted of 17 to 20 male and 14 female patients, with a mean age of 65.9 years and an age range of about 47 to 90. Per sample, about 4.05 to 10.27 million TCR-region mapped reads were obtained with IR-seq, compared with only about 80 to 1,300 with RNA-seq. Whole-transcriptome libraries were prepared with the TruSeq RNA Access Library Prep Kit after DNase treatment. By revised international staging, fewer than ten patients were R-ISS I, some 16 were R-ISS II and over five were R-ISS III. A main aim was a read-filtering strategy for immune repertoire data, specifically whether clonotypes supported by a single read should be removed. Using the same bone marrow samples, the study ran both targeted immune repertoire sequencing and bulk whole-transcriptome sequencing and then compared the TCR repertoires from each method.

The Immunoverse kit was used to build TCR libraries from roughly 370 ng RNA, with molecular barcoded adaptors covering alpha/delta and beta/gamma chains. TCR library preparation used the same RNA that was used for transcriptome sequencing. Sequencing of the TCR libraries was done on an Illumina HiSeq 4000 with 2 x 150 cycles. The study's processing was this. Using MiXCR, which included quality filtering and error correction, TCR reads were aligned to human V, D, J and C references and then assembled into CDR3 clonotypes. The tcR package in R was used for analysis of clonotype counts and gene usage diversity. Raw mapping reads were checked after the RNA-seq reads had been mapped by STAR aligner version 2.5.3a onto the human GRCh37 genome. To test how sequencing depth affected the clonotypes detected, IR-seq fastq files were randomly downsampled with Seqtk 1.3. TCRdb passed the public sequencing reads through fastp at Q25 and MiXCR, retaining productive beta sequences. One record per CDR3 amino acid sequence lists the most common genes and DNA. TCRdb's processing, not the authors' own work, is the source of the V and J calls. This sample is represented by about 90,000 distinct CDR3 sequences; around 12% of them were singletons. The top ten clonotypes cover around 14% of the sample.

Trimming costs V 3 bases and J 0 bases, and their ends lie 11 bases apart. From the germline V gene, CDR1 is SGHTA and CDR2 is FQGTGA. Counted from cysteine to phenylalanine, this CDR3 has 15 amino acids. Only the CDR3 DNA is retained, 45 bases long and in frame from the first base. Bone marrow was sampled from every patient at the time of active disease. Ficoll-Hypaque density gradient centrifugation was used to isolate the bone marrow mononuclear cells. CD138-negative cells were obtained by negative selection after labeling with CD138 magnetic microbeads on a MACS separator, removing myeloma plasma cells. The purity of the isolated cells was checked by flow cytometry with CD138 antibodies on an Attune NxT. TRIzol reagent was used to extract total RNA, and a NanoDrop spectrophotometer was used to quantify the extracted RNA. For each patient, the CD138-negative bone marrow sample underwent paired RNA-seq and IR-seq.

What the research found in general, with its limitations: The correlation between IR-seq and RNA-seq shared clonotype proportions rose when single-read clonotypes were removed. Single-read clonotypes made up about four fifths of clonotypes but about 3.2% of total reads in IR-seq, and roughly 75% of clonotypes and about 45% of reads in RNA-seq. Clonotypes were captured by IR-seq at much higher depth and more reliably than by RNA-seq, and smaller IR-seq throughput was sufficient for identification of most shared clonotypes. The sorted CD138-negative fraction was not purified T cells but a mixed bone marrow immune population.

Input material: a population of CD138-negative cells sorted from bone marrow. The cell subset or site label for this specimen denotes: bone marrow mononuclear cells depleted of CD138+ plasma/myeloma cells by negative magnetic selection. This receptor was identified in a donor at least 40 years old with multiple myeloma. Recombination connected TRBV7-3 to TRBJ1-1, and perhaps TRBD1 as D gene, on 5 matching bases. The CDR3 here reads CASSFAGGMNTEAFF. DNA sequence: TGTGCCAGCAGCTTCGCTGGGGGTATGAACACTGAAGCTTTCTTT.